This T cell receptor (beta chain) comes out of a study of post-analysis software for immune sequencing data. Unique molecular identifiers had been added to the TCR beta cDNA libraries. Via MiXCR, TCRdb re-called the PCR reads, giving one row per CDR3 protein. There are hundreds of thousands of distinct CDR3 sequences in the sample; 25% to 30% occur only once, and roughly 0.53% lies in the top ten. The clonotype originates from a girl between 10 and 17 years old with multiple sclerosis. Sample: blood.

As DNA, the CDR3 is TGTGCCAGCAGGCTCGGACAGGGTGCTTCCCAAGAGACCCAGTACTTC. Translating it yields CASRLGQGASQETQYF. The genes are TRBV6-6 and TRBJ2-5; 8 bases fit TRBD1. The V and J ends lost 6 bases and 1 base, in that order; junction bases with no gene match: 10. Per germline, CDR1 MNHNY and CDR2 SVGAGI (reference sequence). This CDR3 is built from 16 residues.